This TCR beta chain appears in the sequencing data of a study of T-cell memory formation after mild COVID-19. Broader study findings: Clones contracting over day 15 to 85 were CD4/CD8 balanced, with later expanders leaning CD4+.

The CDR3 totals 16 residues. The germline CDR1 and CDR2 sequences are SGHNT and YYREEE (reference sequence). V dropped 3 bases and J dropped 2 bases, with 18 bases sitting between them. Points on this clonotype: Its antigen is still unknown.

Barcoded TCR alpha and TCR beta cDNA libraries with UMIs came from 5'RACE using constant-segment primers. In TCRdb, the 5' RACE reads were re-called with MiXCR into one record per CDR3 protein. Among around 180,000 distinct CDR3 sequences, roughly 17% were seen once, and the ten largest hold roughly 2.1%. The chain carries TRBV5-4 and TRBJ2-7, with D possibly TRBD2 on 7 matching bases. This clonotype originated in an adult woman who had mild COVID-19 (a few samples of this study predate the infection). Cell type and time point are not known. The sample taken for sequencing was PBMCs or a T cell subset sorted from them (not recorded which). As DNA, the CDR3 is TGTGCCAGCAGCTGGGGGGGGCTCTCGGTTCCCTACGAGCAGTACTTC. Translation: CASSWGGLSVPYEQYF.